This record covers a single TCR beta chain. Its antigen is currently unknown. The data derive from a study of OX40 agonist ivuxolimab in advanced cancers. The study, taken as a whole, reports: At 0.1 to 3.0 mg/kg and by week 6, CD4+ and CD8+ T cells in the blood had expanded clonally. Specificity for antigen went undetermined in the expanded peripheral T cells.

Germline lookup yields CDR1 WNHNN and CDR2 SYGVQD (reference sequence). V was clipped by 11 bases and J by 2 bases, with 21 bases between them. This CDR3 contains 16 residues. This table comes from immunoSEQ multiplex PCR, and its TCRdb copy is limited to in-frame clones, with some not included. The data show about 77,000 clones, 85% to 90% seen once. The sample here was CD4+ or CD8+ T cells sorted from blood, taken in a trial of the OX40 agonist ivuxolimab. The chain has TRBV10-1 and TRBJ2-2, with a weak D call TRBD2 (5 bases). The receptor's source is an adult with an advanced solid tumor such as melanoma, head and neck, liver or kidney cancer. CDR3 in DNA: TGCGCCTCTCCCACCTTTCCCGGGATAAACACCGGGGAGCTGTTTTTT. Amino acid sequence: CASPTFPGINTGELFF.